A single TCR beta chain is shown here with its context. CDR1 SGDLS and CDR2 YYNGEE come from the germline V gene. Trimming cost V 2 bases and J 2 bases; bases outside gene matches: 6. The CDR3 spans 16 residues. This specimen belongs to a study of blood T cell repertoires in COVID-19. Study in general: COVID-19 samples, acute and convalescent, were from the United States, Italy and Spain.

In the authors' workflow: Estimates of nucleated cell counts were drawn from the amplification of reference gene primers. The method was immunoSEQ multiplex PCR; TCRdb's version includes in-frame clones alone and lacks a portion of them. V and J calls and clone size are given by that table; D and trimming were obtained from the DNA. Of around 310,000 clones listed, roughly 90% are singletons. The specimen was peripheral blood. This sequence originates from a woman in her 40s with COVID-19, enrolled during active disease. The rearrangement links TRBV9 to TRBJ2-1; 8 positions match TRBD2. The CDR3 is CASSVAREGPYNEQFF. DNA for the CDR3: TGTGCCAGCAGCGTCGCACGGGAGGGCCCCTACAATGAGCAGTTCTTC.